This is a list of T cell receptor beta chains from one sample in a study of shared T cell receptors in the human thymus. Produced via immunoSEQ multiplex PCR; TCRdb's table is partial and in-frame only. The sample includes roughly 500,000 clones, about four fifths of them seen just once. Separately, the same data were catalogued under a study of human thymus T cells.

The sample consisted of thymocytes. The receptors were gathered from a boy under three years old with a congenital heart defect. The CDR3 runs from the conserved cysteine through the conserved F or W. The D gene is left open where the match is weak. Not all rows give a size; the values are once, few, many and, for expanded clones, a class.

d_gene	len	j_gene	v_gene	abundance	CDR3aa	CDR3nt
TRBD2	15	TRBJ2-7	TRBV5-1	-	CASFGGTESLHEQYF	TGCGCCAGCTTCGGGGGGACTGAATCGCTCCACGAGCAGTACTTC
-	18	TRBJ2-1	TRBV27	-	CASSLCGDARLSYNEQFF	TGTGCCAGCAGTTTATGCGGTGATGCTAGACTCTCCTACAATGAGCAGTTCTTC
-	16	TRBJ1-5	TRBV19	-	CASSIEADSDNQPQHF	TGTGCCAGTAGTATAGAGGCAGACAGCGACAATCAGCCCCAGCATTTT
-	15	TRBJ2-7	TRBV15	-	CATSRVYGGAYEQYF	TGTGCCACCAGCAGAGTGTATGGCGGAGCCTACGAGCAGTACTTC
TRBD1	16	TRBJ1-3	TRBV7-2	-	CASSAGTGGDGNTIYF	TGTGCCAGCAGCGCCGGGACAGGGGGCGACGGAAACACCATATATTTT
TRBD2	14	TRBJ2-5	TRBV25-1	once	CASSESRRGETQYF	TGTGCCAGCAGTGAATCGCGGCGGGGGGAGACCCAGTACTTC
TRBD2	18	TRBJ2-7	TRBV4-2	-	CASSQGTSGPPERYEQYF	TGTGCCAGCAGCCAAGGGACTAGCGGGCCCCCAGAACGATACGAGCAGTACTTC
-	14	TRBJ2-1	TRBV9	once	CASSVVGPSREQFF	TGTGCCAGCAGCGTAGTGGGGCCTAGTCGGGAGCAGTTCTTC
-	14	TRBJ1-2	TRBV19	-	CASSVTARNYGYTF	TGTGCCAGTAGTGTCACAGCAAGGAACTATGGCTACACCTTC
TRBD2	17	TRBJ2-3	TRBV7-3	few	CASSSWTSGRKTDTQYF	TGTGCCAGCAGCTCCTGGACTAGCGGGAGAAAAACAGATACGCAGTATTTT
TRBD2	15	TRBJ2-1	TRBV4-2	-	CASSAIAGSYNEQFF	TGTGCCAGCAGCGCCATAGCGGGTTCCTACAATGAGCAGTTCTTC
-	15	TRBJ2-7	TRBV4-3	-	CASSPTGTSSYEQYF	TGCGCCAGCAGCCCAACAGGGACGAGCTCCTACGAGCAGTACTTC
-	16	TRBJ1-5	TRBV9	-	CASSVGDEGPDQPQHF	TGTGCCAGCAGCGTGGGAGACGAAGGCCCTGATCAGCCCCAGCATTTT
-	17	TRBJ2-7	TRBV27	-	CASSLIVSAGGRYEQYF	TGTGCCAGCAGTTTAATCGTCTCGGCTGGGGGCCGATACGAGCAGTACTTC
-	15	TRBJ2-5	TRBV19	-	CATTWTRGKEETQYF	TGTGCCACCACCTGGACGAGGGGGAAAGAGGAGACCCAGTACTTC
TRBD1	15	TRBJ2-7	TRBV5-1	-	CASSKGQGGNYEQYF	TGCGCCAGCAGTAAAGGACAGGGGGGGAACTACGAGCAGTACTTC
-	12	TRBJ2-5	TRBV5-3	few	CARRRTEETQYF	TGTGCCAGAAGGCGGACAGAAGAGACCCAGTACTTC
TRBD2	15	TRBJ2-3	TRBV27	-	CASSLLAGPTDTQYF	TGTGCCAGCAGTTTACTAGCGGGACCCACAGATACGCAGTATTTT
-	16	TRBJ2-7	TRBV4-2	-	CASSHGGGQRFYEQYF	TGTGCCAGCAGCCATGGGGGGGGACAAAGGTTCTACGAGCAGTACTTC
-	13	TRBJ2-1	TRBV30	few	CAWSVTGINEQFF	TGTGCCTGGAGTGTAACGGGGATTAATGAGCAGTTCTTC
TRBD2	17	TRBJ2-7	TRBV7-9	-	CASSRRPRAGGGFEQYF	TGTGCCAGCAGCCGCAGACCGAGAGCGGGGGGCGGGTTCGAGCAGTACTTC
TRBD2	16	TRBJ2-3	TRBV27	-	CASSHRLAGSTDTQYF	TGTGCCAGCAGTCACCGACTAGCGGGTAGCACAGATACGCAGTATTTT
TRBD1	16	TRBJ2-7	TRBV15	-	CATSTPPGTGYNEQYF	TGTGCCACCAGCACCCCCCCCGGGACAGGGTACAACGAGCAGTACTTC
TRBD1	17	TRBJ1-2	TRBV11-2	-	CASSLGTGAPLDYGYTF	TGTGCCAGCAGCTTGGGGACAGGGGCGCCCCTTGACTATGGCTACACCTTC
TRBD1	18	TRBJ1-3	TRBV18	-	CASSASNRGRFSGNTIYF	TGTGCCAGCTCAGCATCGAACAGGGGGCGCTTCTCTGGAAACACCATATATTTT
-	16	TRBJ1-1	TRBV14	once	CASSQTEMSVNTEAFF	TGTGCCAGCAGCCAGACTGAGATGTCAGTGAACACTGAAGCTTTCTTT